The present entry profiles one T cell receptor (beta chain) with its context. Mismatch with germline at one junction end may stem from a read error. This entry is derived from a study of metastatic and nonmetastatic thyroid tumors. Per the germline V gene, CDR1 is MNHEY and CDR2 is SVGEGT. The CDR3 runs 16 residues. TCRdb recomputed clones from the PCR reads via MiXCR. The sample has about 52,000 clones, roughly 18% seen once. Each patient went into thyroid surgery without having received any treatment. The V call is TRBV6-2 or TRBV6-3, the J call TRBJ2-4, with D perhaps being TRBD1 or TRBD2 (5 bases each). The sequencing input was blood. The clonotype comes from a female donor with papillary thyroid cancer or a benign thyroid nodule (not recorded which). Some clones in this sample may be carry-over from other donors' samples. The CDR3 DNA is TGTGCGAGCAGTTACTCGGGGCAGATAGCCAAAAACATTCAGTACTTC. Translated, it gives CASSYSGQIAKNIQYF.